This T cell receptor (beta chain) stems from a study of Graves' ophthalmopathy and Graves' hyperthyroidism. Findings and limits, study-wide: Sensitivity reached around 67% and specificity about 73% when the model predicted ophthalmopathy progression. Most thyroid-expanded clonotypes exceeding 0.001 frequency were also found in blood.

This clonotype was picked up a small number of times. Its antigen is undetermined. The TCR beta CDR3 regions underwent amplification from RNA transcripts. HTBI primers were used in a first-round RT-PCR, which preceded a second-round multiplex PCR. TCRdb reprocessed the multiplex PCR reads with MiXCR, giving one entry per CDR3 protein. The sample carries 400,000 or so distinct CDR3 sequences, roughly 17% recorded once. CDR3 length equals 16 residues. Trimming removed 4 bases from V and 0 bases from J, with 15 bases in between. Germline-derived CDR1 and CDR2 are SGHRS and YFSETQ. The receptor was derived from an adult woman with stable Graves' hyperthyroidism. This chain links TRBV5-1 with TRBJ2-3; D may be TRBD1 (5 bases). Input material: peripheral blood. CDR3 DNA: TGCGCCAGCAGCAGCACAGGTTCTACTAGCACAGATACGCAGTATTTT. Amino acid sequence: CASSSTGSTSTDTQYF.